Each of the 7 T cell receptor beta chains below was sequenced from the same sample in a study of cytomegalovirus exposure and HLA in healthy donors. The protocol was immunoSEQ multiplex PCR, while the TCRdb copy is restricted to in-frame clones and leaves out a portion. In the table there are 200,000 or so clones, around 90% of which are singletons. The sequencing input was PBMCs. Every receptor here comes from a young woman in good health and CMV-seropositive.

This clone was observed a single time. The J gene is TRBJ1-5, the V gene TRBV6-5, with no clear D. V was shortened by 9 bases and J by 6 bases, with 6 bases between the two germline ends. This CDR3 is built from 10 residues. From germline, CDR1 is MNHEY and CDR2 SVGAGI. CDR3 DNA: TGTGCCAGTAATCGTCAGCCCCAGCATTTT. Amino acid sequence: CASNRQPQHF.

The rearrangement uses TRBV5-6 and TRBJ2-7; 8 bases align to TRBD1. This CDR3 contains 14 residues. With 3 bases clipped from V and 1 base from J, the junction kept 3 bases outside the gene matches. CDR1 is SGHDT and CDR2 is YYEEEE in the germline V gene. The CDR3 DNA follows: TGTGCCAGCAGCTACGACAGGGGATCCTACGAGCAGTACTTC. Its protein product is CASSYDRGSYEQYF.

This clone has more than one count but fewer than ten. Distinct nucleotide sequences in the sample also encode this CDR3. This chain joins TRBV6-5 and TRBJ1-2, with D tentatively TRBD1 (5 bases). The length of the CDR3 is 13 residues. Germline V lookup: CDR1 MNHEY, CDR2 SVGAGI. V was trimmed by 5 bases and J by 5 bases, leaving 12 bases between them. The CDR3 DNA sequence: TGTGCCAGCAGTCTCGGACATCTTTATGGCTACACCTTC. This translates into CASSLGHLYGYTF.

This chain links TRBV7-8 with TRBJ2-5; 8 nucleotides align to TRBD2. The germline V gene has CDR1 SGHVS and CDR2 FQNEAQ. Losses at the gene ends were 4 bases for V and 1 base for J; bases not matched to a gene: 5. The CDR3 consists of 15 residues. The CDR3 bases are TGTGCCAGCAGCTCGCCGGGAGGGTCCCAAGAGACCCAGTACTTC. Its translation: CASSSPGGSQETQYF.

This clone occurred once. The gene calls are TRBV6-5 and TRBJ1-2; TRBD1 is a possible D gene (6 bases). The V and J ends lost 4 bases and 3 bases respectively, with 12 bases between them. This CDR3 spans 14 amino acids. The germline V gene encodes CDR1 MNHEY and CDR2 SVGAGI. CDR3 nucleotide sequence: TGTGCCAGCAGTTTAGGGACATCCTACTATGGCTACACCTTC. Amino acids: CASSLGTSYYGYTF.

The chain links TRBV28 to TRBJ1-1; no clear D. The V gene lost 3 bases and the J gene lost 8 bases, with 7 bases spanning the gap. CDR3 size: 11 residues. The germline gives CDR1 MDHEN, CDR2 SYDVKM. CDR3 amino acids: CASSFGREAFF. The CDR3 DNA is TGTGCCAGCAGTTTTGGCAGGGAAGCTTTCTTT.

The rearrangement links TRBV5-4 to TRBJ2-5; 12 nucleotides line up with TRBD2. Germline values: CDR1 SGHNT, CDR2 YYREEE (reference sequence). The CDR3 spans 17 residues. With 0 bases clipped from V and 2 bases from J, the junction kept 5 bases outside the gene matches. CDR3 DNA sequence: TGTGCCAGCAGCTTGGCGACTAGCGGGAGCGCACAAGAGACCCAGTACTTC. Its translation is CASSLATSGSAQETQYF.